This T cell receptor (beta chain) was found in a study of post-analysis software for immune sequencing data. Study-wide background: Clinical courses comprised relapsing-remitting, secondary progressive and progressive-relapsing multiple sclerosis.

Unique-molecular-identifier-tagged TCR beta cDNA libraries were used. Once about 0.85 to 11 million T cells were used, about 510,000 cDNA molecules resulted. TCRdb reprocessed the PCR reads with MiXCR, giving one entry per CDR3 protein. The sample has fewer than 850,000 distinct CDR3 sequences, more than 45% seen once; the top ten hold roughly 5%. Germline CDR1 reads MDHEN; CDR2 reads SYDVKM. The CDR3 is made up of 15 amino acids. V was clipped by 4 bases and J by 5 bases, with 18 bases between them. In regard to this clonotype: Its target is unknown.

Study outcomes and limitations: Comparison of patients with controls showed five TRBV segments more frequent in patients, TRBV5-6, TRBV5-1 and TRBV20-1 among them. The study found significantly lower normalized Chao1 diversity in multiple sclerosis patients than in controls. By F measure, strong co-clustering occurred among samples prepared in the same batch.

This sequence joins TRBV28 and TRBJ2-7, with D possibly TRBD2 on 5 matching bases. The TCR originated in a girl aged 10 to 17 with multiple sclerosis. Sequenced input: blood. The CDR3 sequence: CASSCPPREWDEQYF. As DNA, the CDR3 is TGTGCCAGCAGTTGCCCCCCCCGGGAATGGGACGAGCAGTACTTC.